This T cell receptor (beta chain) was profiled in a study of CD8+ T cells in alopecia areata. Study conclusions and caveats: Links between baseline CD8+ expansion and response need larger treated cohorts. Lesional scalp displayed greater clonality than normal scalp, most notably in alopecia totalis/universalis. Scalp clonality and expanded CD8+ clones among the top 100 fell significantly with tofacitinib.

After isolation, RNA underwent reverse transcription to generate cDNA as the sequencing template. Some clones are missing from TCRdb's copy, which holds only in-frame ones; the method was immunoSEQ multiplex PCR. The sample yields approximately 180,000 clones, around 64% seen once. The junction had 6 bases not matched to a gene; V was cut back by 7 bases and J by 4 bases. The CDR3 consists of 13 residues. Germline-derived CDR1 and CDR2 are SQVTM and ANQGSEA. Treatment reported: oral pan-JAK inhibitor, 5-10 mg twice daily. Concerning this clone itself: Its target is not known.

Sample: CD4+ T cells sorted from blood, taken between weeks 47 and 50, from a patient treated with tofacitinib. The TCR sequence derives from a human donor with alopecia areata. The rearrangement links TRBV29-1 to TRBJ2-2, with TRBD1 matching 7 bases. The CDR3 protein is CSALTGSTGELFF. The CDR3, as DNA: TGCAGCGCGCTGACAGGGTCCACCGGGGAGCTGTTTTTT.